Listed here are 11 T cell receptor beta chains from one sample, sequenced in a study of shared clonotypes between healthy human individuals (TCRdb year 2020). The library was produced with the immunoSEQ multiplex PCR assay. Not all clones reach the TCRdb copy of this immuneACCESS table, which keeps in-frame sequences only. Checked studies attribute under half of the gap to unresolved V genes and leave the rest unexplained. The sample has 490,000 or so clones on record, around 80% of them singletons. The ten largest make up roughly 12% of the sample. Sequencing was carried out using PBMCs. All receptors derive from a woman between 40 and 50 years old in good health. Some clones in this sample may be carry-over from other donors' samples.

The sample holds one count of this clone. The chain carries TRBV7-9 and TRBJ2-3, with no clear D. Trimming left V 6 bases short and J 4 bases short, with 14 bases between. Per the germline V gene, CDR1 is SEHNR and CDR2 is FQNEAQ (reference sequence). The CDR3 runs 14 residues. The CDR3 DNA reads TGTGCCAGCAGTTTTAATGGCCATGCAGATACGCAGTATTTT. The encoded protein is CASSFNGHADTQYF.

The chain combines TRBV28 with TRBJ1-2; D might be TRBD1 (6 bases). The CDR3 runs to 14 residues. The V end was cut by 6 bases, the J end by 6 bases, with 17 bases between. The germline V gene has CDR1 MDHEN and CDR2 SYDVKM. CDR3 protein: CASSSPGAGNGYTF. Here the CDR3 DNA reads TGTGCCAGCAGCTCCCCGGGGGCGGGGAATGGCTACACCTTC.

V is TRBV19 and J is TRBJ2-1; D ambiguous. Trimming removed 5 bases at V and 3 bases at J, with 8 bases between. Per germline, CDR1 LNHDA and CDR2 SQIVND (reference sequence). The length of the CDR3 is 13 residues. CDR3 residues: CASSPYSYNEQFF. DNA of the CDR3: TGTGCCAGTAGTCCGTACAGCTACAATGAGCAGTTCTTC.

This chain links TRBV28 with TRBJ1-5, with 8 bases matching TRBD1. The V segment lost 5 bases and the J segment 7 bases; nucleotides outside the gene matches: 4. Germline lookup yields CDR1 MDHEN and CDR2 SYDVKM. The CDR3 consists of 13 residues. CDR3 protein: CASSRDRIQPQHF. The CDR3, as DNA: TGTGCCAGCAGTAGGGACAGGATACAGCCCCAGCATTTT.

The chain combines TRBV10-2 with TRBJ1-2, with D tentatively TRBD1 (5 bases). Germline CDR1 and CDR2: WSHSY and SAAADI. CDR3 length: 16 amino acids. Trimming left V 2 bases short and J 0 bases short, with 13 bases between. The CDR3 DNA is TGCGCCAGCAGTGAGCTGAGGGGCCAAGCTAACTATGGCTACACCTTC. Translated: CASSELRGQANYGYTF.

V gene TRBV19 combines with J gene TRBJ1-5; D gene uncertain. The CDR3 consists of 16 residues. Germline V gene data show CDR1 as LNHDA and CDR2 as SQIVND (reference sequence). The ends were cut back, 3 bases at V and 4 bases at J, with 16 bases in the middle. CDR3 residues: CASSMGRPRRNQPQHF. CDR3 in DNA: TGTGCCAGTAGTATGGGCAGGCCAAGGAGAAATCAGCCCCAGCATTTT.

The CDR3 DNA reads TGTGCCAGCAGCTACGGTATCGAGCAGTACTTC. It encodes CASSYGIEQYF. The chain carries TRBV28 and TRBJ2-7; the D is unclear. CDR1 MDHEN and CDR2 SYDVKM come from the germline V gene. The CDR3 has 11 residues. The V gene lost 6 bases and the J gene lost 6 bases, with 9 bases spanning the gap. The variable domain in full, with the rest retrieved from reference TRBV28 and TRBJ2-7, is DVKVTQSSRYLVKRTGEKVFLECVQDMDHENMFWYRQDPGLGLRLIYFSYDVKMKEKGDIPEGYSVSREKKERFSLILESASTNQTSMYLCASSYGIEQYFGPGTRLTVT.

This chain connects TRBV10-3 to TRBJ2-1; D call uncertain. Germline CDR1 and CDR2: ENHRY and SYGVKD. The CDR3 extends over 12 amino acids. The ends were cut back, 3 bases at V and 5 bases at J, with 5 bases in the middle. DNA of the CDR3: TGTGCCATCAGTGATAAGGACAATGAGCAGTTCTTC. It encodes CAISDKDNEQFF.

The chain is built from TRBV11-1 and TRBJ2-1; 12 nucleotides line up with TRBD2. There are 18 residues in the CDR3. V trimming: 4 bases; J trimming: 5 bases; junction bases outside the gene matches: 12. Germline CDR1 is SGHAT and CDR2 is FQDESV (reference sequence). The chain's CDR3 is CASSSPPPLAGGHNEQFF. DNA of the CDR3: TGTGCCAGCAGCTCCCCCCCGCCACTAGCGGGAGGACACAATGAGCAGTTCTTC.

This rearrangement joins TRBV6-5 to TRBJ2-5; 8 bases are a match to TRBD2. Trimming removed 0 bases from V and 5 bases from J; junction bases left unmatched: 8. The germline V gene has CDR1 MNHEY and CDR2 SVGAGI. The CDR3 loop spans 16 amino acids. This CDR3 reads CASSYSTHSSGETQYF. The CDR3 DNA sequence: TGTGCCAGCAGTTACTCGACCCACTCTAGCGGGGAGACCCAGTACTTC.

The chain combines TRBV7-9 with TRBJ2-7; 8 nucleotides match TRBD2. The CDR3 covers 13 residues. From germline, CDR1 is SEHNR and CDR2 FQNEAQ (reference sequence). V shed 3 bases, J shed 13 bases, and the junction held 11 bases outside the gene matches. The CDR3 DNA reads TGTGCCAGCAGCTTCTATGATGGTAGCGGGACCTACTTC. Amino acids: CASSFYDGSGTYF.